These 18 T cell receptor beta chains came from one sample sequenced in a study of cytomegalovirus exposure and HLA in healthy donors. It was with 60 Vbeta and 13 Jbeta primers that the PCR ran. The data were produced by immunoSEQ multiplex PCR, yet TCRdb's version contains in-frame clones alone and is incomplete. The data show approximately 150,000 clones, 70% to 80% seen once. The sequenced sample was PBMCs. These receptors originate from a man between 40 and 49 years old in good health and CMV-seronegative.

The V gene is TRBV11-2, the J gene TRBJ2-7; D gene uncertain. The germline gives CDR1 SGHAT, CDR2 FQNNGV. V gave up 0 bases and J gave up 1 base, with 7 bases separating them. CDR3 length: 14 residues. For the CDR3, the DNA is TGTGCCAGCAGCTTAGAACCAGATTCCTACGAGCAGTACTTC. It specifies CASSLEPDSYEQYF.

The chain is built from TRBV2 and TRBJ1-1, with a possible D match to TRBD1 (5 bases). Trimming removed 5 bases at V and 5 bases at J, with 12 bases between. The CDR3 runs to 13 residues. Germline CDR1 is SNHLY and CDR2 is FYNNEI. CDR3 sequence reads: CASSTGGVTEAFF. Here the CDR3 DNA reads TGTGCCAGCAGTACGGGGGGGGTTACTGAAGCTTTCTTT.

The rearrangement links TRBV6-1 to TRBJ1-5; 8 positions agree with TRBD1. In germline, CDR1 is MNHNS, CDR2 SASEGT. V shed 2 bases and J 2 bases; nucleotides not matched to a gene: 5. The CDR3 consists of 16 residues. CDR3 residues: CASSENRGFGNQPQHF. In nucleotides, the CDR3 is TGTGCCAGCAGTGAAAACAGGGGGTTTGGCAATCAGCCCCAGCATTTT.

V and J are TRBV10-3 and TRBJ1-2; 9 bases map to TRBD1. Germline assignment: CDR1 ENHRY and CDR2 SYGVKD. V lost 6 bases to trimming and J lost 4 bases; unmatched junction nucleotides: 6. The CDR3 runs 14 residues. CDR3 DNA sequence: TGTGCCATCAGGGGGACAGGGTATAGCTATGGCTACACCTTC. Residues: CAIRGTGYSYGYTF.

The chain uses TRBV15 and TRBJ1-4, with D perhaps TRBD1 (6 bases). CDR3 length equals 12 residues. Germline V gene sequence: CDR1 LNHNV, CDR2 YYDKDF (reference sequence). The V gene lost 8 bases and the J gene lost 5 bases, with 9 bases spanning the gap. The CDR3 DNA reads as TGTGCCACCGGACAGACGAATGAAAAACTGTTTTTT. As protein: CATGQTNEKLFF.

Here the CDR3 DNA reads TGTGCCAGCAGCCAGGTTGGGAGTAGGAACACCGGGGAGCTGTTTTTT. Encoded protein: CASSQVGSRNTGELFF. The genes are TRBV7-2 and TRBJ2-2; D is possibly TRBD2 (5 bases). CDR3 length: 16 amino acids. V lost 5 bases and J 1 base, leaving 14 bases between the germline ends. The germline CDR1 and CDR2 sequences are SGHTA and FQGNSA.

V and J are TRBV2 and TRBJ1-1, with TRBD1 as a possible D gene (6 bases). This CDR3 spans 16 amino acids. V was pared by 7 bases and J by 5 bases, with 23 bases between. Germline loops: CDR1 SNHLY, CDR2 FYNNEI. The CDR3 bases are TGTGCCAGCAAGGGAATCTTACAGGGCGGGGGGACTGAAGCTTTCTTT. Amino acids: CASKGILQGGGTEAFF.

The chain recombines TRBV7-2 with TRBJ2-1, with TRBD2 matching 9 bases. The junction had 11 bases not matched to a gene; V was cut back by 5 bases and J by 6 bases. Germline CDR1 SGHTA, CDR2 FQGNSA. The length of the CDR3 is 16 residues. The CDR3 nucleotides are TGTGCCAGCAGCAGAGAGACTAGCGGCAATTTCAATGAGCAGTTCTTC. Encoded protein: CASSRETSGNFNEQFF.

This clone was seen only once. The junction and the germline gene differ at one end; a read error may be behind it. The rearrangement links TRBV9 to TRBJ2-1; D perhaps matches TRBD2 (5 bases). CDR1 is SGDLS, CDR2 YYNGEE, per germline. The CDR3 consists of 14 residues. The CDR3 coding sequence is TGTGCCGGCAGCGTAGCATCCTACGGGGATGAGCAGTTCTTC. It encodes CAGSVASYGDEQFF.

This clone was counted a few times. This chain links TRBV2 with TRBJ1-2; perhaps TRBD1 as D (5 bases). V gave up 5 bases and J gave up 8 bases, with 21 bases separating them. CDR1 is SNHLY, CDR2 FYNNEI, per germline. This CDR3 is built from 15 residues. The CDR3 spells CASSTRQRQDRGYTF. DNA of the CDR3: TGTGCCAGCAGTACACGACAGCGCCAAGACCGGGGCTACACCTTC.

V gene TRBV7-2 combines with J gene TRBJ2-1, with 12 bases matching TRBD1. The CDR3 is 16 amino acids. Germline values: CDR1 SGHTA, CDR2 FQGNSA. V shed 4 bases, J shed 7 bases, and the junction held 8 bases outside the gene matches. The CDR3: CASSSGTGGAGNEQFF. The CDR3, as DNA: TGTGCCAGCAGCTCAGGGACAGGGGGCGCCGGGAATGAGCAGTTCTTC. The entire variable domain, with the rest obtained from reference TRBV7-2 and TRBJ2-1, is as follows: GAGVSQSPSNKVTEKGKDVELRCDPISGHTALYWYRQSLGQGLEFLIYFQGNSAPDKSGLPSDRFSAERTGGSVSTLTIQRTQQEDSAVYLCASSSGTGGAGNEQFFGPGTRLTVL.

This chain joins TRBV5-1 and TRBJ1-5, with no clear D. Germline loops: CDR1 SGHRS, CDR2 YFSETQ. The germline V and J ends were trimmed by 0 bases and 5 bases, with 9 bases remaining between them. The CDR3 has 14 amino acids. The CDR3 coding sequence is TGCGCCAGCAGCTTGGATAACGGAGATCAGCCCCAGCATTTT. This sequence encodes CASSLDNGDQPQHF.

The chain employs TRBV2 and TRBJ2-1; 9 bases align to TRBD1. Looked up from germline, CDR1 is SNHLY and CDR2 is FYNNEI. Trimming removed 6 bases from V and 4 bases from J; junction bases left unmatched: 10. CDR3 length: 16 amino acids. The CDR3: CASRESSGTGYNEQFF. The CDR3, as DNA: TGTGCCAGCAGAGAGAGTAGTGGGACAGGGTACAATGAGCAGTTCTTC.

This clone was detected a few times. This chain uses TRBV7-2 with TRBJ2-7, with TRBD2 matching 10 bases. There are 14 residues in the CDR3. From germline, CDR1 is SGHTA and CDR2 FQGNSA. The V and J ends lost 2 bases and 9 bases, in that order; junction bases with no gene match: 7. The CDR3 is CASSLSPSGRRQYF. CDR3 bases: TGTGCCAGCAGCTTATCGCCTAGCGGGAGAAGGCAGTACTTC.

V gene TRBV5-4 combines with J gene TRBJ2-5; TRBD2 agrees at 7 bases. V lost 7 bases, J lost 0 bases, and 6 bases stayed unmatched. Looked up from germline, CDR1 is SGHNT and CDR2 is YYREEE (reference sequence). This CDR3 contains 14 residues. The CDR3 sequence: CASFGGRDQETQYF. The CDR3 nucleotides are TGTGCCAGCTTTGGGGGGAGGGACCAAGAGACCCAGTACTTC.

The count of this clone is one. This chain connects TRBV5-4 to TRBJ2-1; 7 nucleotides match TRBD2. V lost 0 bases and J lost 6; bases outside the gene matches: 6. This CDR3 contains 15 residues. Germline V gene lookup returns CDR1 SGHNT and CDR2 YYREEE (reference sequence). The CDR3 protein is CASSLGGGVGNEQFF. CDR3 nucleotides: TGTGCCAGCAGCTTGGGTGGGGGGGTGGGCAATGAGCAGTTCTTC.

V is TRBV2 and J is TRBJ2-5, with TRBD2 matching 10 bases. The CDR3 runs 13 residues. Looked up from germline, CDR1 is SNHLY and CDR2 is FYNNEI. Losses at the gene ends were 8 bases for V and 4 bases for J; bases not matched to a gene: 4. The DNA of the CDR3 is TGTGCCAGCTCTAGCGGGAGAGGAGAGACCCAGTACTTC. It is translated as CASSSGRGETQYF.

This chain joins TRBV28 and TRBJ2-1, with D possibly matching TRBD1 (6 bases). The CDR3 has 16 residues. CDR1 MDHEN and CDR2 SYDVKM come from the germline V gene. Trimming removed 6 bases from V and 4 bases from J, with 19 bases in between. CDR3: CASRPQGQLLYNEQFF. Here the CDR3 DNA reads TGTGCCAGCAGGCCCCAGGGACAACTACTGTACAATGAGCAGTTCTTC.